The T cell receptor (beta chain) described here comes from a study of vaccination effects on CD4 cells after COVID-19. The data were produced by immunoSEQ multiplex PCR, yet TCRdb's version contains in-frame clones alone and is incomplete. The profile covers tens of thousands of clones, with roughly four fifths appearing a single time and approximately 15% taken by the ten largest. Note on this clone: Its antigen is unknown.

ViraFEST used viral peptide pools to expand antigen-specific CD4+ T cells before sequencing. Between days 9 and 11 of culture, CD4+ T cells were separated out. Of the BNT162b2 and mRNA-1273 vaccines, participants received two doses of one or the other. A half-volume exchange with IL-2 medium occurred on days 3 and 7. This clonotype was sampled from a human donor who received a COVID-19 vaccine. The sample in question was CD4+ T cells from PBMCs cultured with HCoV-229E spike peptides, obtained after COVID-19 vaccination.

CDR3 nucleotides: TGTGCCAGTAGTATAGGAGACAGAGAGGTAACTGAAGCTTTCTTT. Translated, it gives CASSIGDREVTEAFF. V usage is TRBV19 and J usage is TRBJ1-1, with TRBD1 as a possible D gene (5 bases). This CDR3 region has 15 residues. Germline V lookup: CDR1 LNHDA, CDR2 SQIVND (reference sequence). The V end lost 1 base, the J end lost 5 bases, and 14 bases lay between the germline ends.